Detailed here is one T cell receptor beta chain. Its antigen remains unidentified. The sample belongs to a study of monozygotic twins with inflammatory bowel disease (dated by TCRdb to between 2017 and 2020). Regarding the research as a whole: A total of 28 monozygotic twin pairs were included in the full study, comprising nine German pairs (four IBD-concordant, five IBD-discordant) and 19 IBD-discordant Danish pairs. The search for disease-associated traits relied mainly on comparing, within discordant pairs, IBD patients with their genetically identical healthy co-twins. Each individual had, on average, about 151 000 unique TCRalpha sequences and 181 000 unique TCRbeta sequences available for analysis. What the work shows at the level of the full study, not this receptor alone: The analysis was unable to tell different T cell subtypes apart. IBD patients shared fewer clonotypes with other individuals than healthy twins did, most markedly in patients showing signs of disease activity. A decrease in TCRbeta repertoire diversity, as measured by inverse Simpson index, was observed in IBD patients compared with their healthy co-twins. No single strong signal or clonotype linked to IBD turned up in the results, so the idea that one exists was not supported. Repertoire similarity did not differ between concordant and discordant twins, possibly due to limited statistical power. Because patients received different immunosuppressive treatments, the repertoires may have picked up extra background noise and variability between individuals.

The CDR3 runs 16 residues from the cysteine to the phenylalanine. The entry carries no DNA sequence. Based on the germline V gene, the CDR1 and CDR2 sequences are MNHNS and SASEGT. From each donor, a roughly 2.7 ml peripheral blood sample was collected into PAXgene tubes and kept at -80 degrees C. Total RNA was isolated from whole blood with the PAXgene blood miRNA kit on an automated QIAcube, without T cell sorting. Peripheral blood from monozygotic twin pairs, either concordant or discordant for inflammatory bowel disease, underwent deep TCRalpha and TCRbeta repertoire profiling that used unique molecular barcoding. Smoking habits were recorded for all twin pairs, and each individual was classified as a current, former or never smoker. Library preparation used 5' RACE. For each TCR library, 3,500 to 4,000 ng of total RNA was used. cDNA was synthesized with SMARTScribe reverse transcriptase in eight separate reactions per sample. During cDNA synthesis, template switching was used to introduce unique molecular identifiers that contained a 6-nucleotide sample barcode. Amplification of TCRalpha and TCRbeta cDNA involved two nested PCRs of 16 and 9 cycles, and each PCR was followed by bead purification. Before amplification, cDNA was treated with uracil DNA-glycosylase and purified using the QIAquick PCR purification kit. In the second PCR, Illumina TruSeq-compatible adapters and sample-specific barcodes were added. Library quality and concentration were assessed using TapeStation and Qubit, and 4.5 to 6.5 ng of each library was pooled. Sequencing of the pooled libraries was done on an Illumina HiSeq2500 single-index Rapid Run using custom sequencing primers and 2 x 100 bp reads. The study's own analysis went as follows. PCR and sequencing errors were corrected by UMI-based consensus assembly using MiGEC version 1.2.6. MiXCR version 2.1.1 was used to carry out V(D)J alignment, clonotype assembly and CDR3 extraction. To normalise gene usage, clonotype sharing and MAIT/NKT TCR abundance, the analysis used the top 1000, 10 000 and 20 000 clonotypes per sample. After downsampling to 27 000 UMIs, diversity was calculated as the inverse Simpson index using the vegan R package. Paired Mann-Whitney U tests were applied to discordant twin pairs, and Benjamini-Hochberg correction was used for multiple testing. Based on TCRdb reprocessing of the reads, there is one entry per CDR3 protein sequence, and DNA is missing. TCRdb's processing, not the authors', yielded these V and J calls. The sample's records list 420,000 or so distinct CDR3 sequences. The top ten hold around 2.5% of the sample.

This receptor chain uses TRBV6-1 and TRBJ1-4; the D call of TRBD1 rests on TCRdb alone, since no DNA is present to check it. The sample comprised blood. This TCR derives from a human donor with ulcerative colitis or Crohn's disease, or a healthy co-twin of an affected twin (not recorded which). The CDR3 amino acid sequence is: CASRDTQGQLNEKLFF.